This record looks at one T cell receptor (beta chain) sequence and its context. Its antigen remains unknown. The sample comes from a study of blood T cells in healthy people across ages. Study background: Researchers report that template switching captured about one barcoded beta molecule per two T cells. Notes on the study in general: Because sorting was not performed, PBMCs prevented conclusive naive versus antigen-experienced comparison. Not knowing donor CMV status may have confounded expanded clonotype changes.

There are 14 residues in the CDR3. Germline CDR1 reads MNHEY; CDR2 reads SMNVEV (reference sequence). V lost 0 bases, J lost 1 base, and 6 bases lay in between. Primers used in a second PCR of about 7 to 12 cycles were a sample-barcoded 5' primer and a J-beta primer mix. TCRdb called the 5' RACE reads again in MiXCR, with one record for every CDR3 protein. Of roughly 800,000 distinct CDR3 sequences in the sample, roughly 50% are singletons; the top ten hold about 20%. The sequence was collected from a man younger than 40 in good health. Sequencing was carried out using blood. The chain uses TRBV27 and TRBJ2-5; D unresolved. The CDR3 sequence is CASSLSNSQETQYF. CDR3 coding DNA: TGTGCCAGCAGTTTATCGAACAGCCAAGAGACCCAGTACTTC.